These T cell receptor beta chains were read from a single sample in a study of CXCR3-negative and CXCR3-positive naive CD8 T cells. From the 5' RACE reads, TCRdb lists one entry per CDR3 protein and no DNA. This listing includes 90,000 to 95,000 distinct CDR3 sequences. The sequencing sample was made of naive CXCR3- CD8+ T cells from blood. Receptors originate from a human donor in good health. Some clones in this sample may be carry-over from other donors' samples. CDR3s include the opening cysteine and the closing phenylalanine or tryptophan.

V: TRBV5-1; J: TRBJ2-7; CDR3: CASSLETGTDLYEQYF
V: TRBV7-8; J: TRBJ1-1; CDR3: CASSRQGGAVTEAFF
V: TRBV5-6; J: TRBJ1-5; CDR3: CASSTAGVQPQHF
V: TRBV5-1; J: TRBJ2-7; CDR3: CASSPPGLVNSYEQYF
V: TRBV7-9; J: TRBJ2-7; CDR3: CASSSGTATYEQYF
V: TRBV29-1; J: TRBJ2-2; CDR3: CSVVTGTSVAGELFF
V: TRBV6-6; J: TRBJ2-7; CDR3: CASSYSGSYEQYF
V: TRBV4-1; J: TRBJ2-5; CDR3: CASSHRASSETQYF
V: TRBV4-1; J: TRBJ2-1; CDR3: CASSQDGTRTGSNEQFF
V: TRBV20-1; J: TRBJ2-1; CDR3: CSARSPLAEHEQFF
V: TRBV28; J: TRBJ2-7; CDR3: CASSLGWANEQYF
V: TRBV5-1; J: TRBJ2-7; CDR3: CASSPRPGLAGYEQYF
V: TRBV29-1; J: TRBJ2-7; CDR3: CSVEDGPDRAYEQYF
V: TRBV14; J: TRBJ2-1; CDR3: CASSPMGLAGDNEQFF
V: TRBV18; J: TRBJ2-2; CDR3: CASSPPSEWSGELFF
V: TRBV10-1; J: TRBJ2-7; CDR3: CASSPPASYEQYF
V: TRBV20-1; J: TRBJ2-5; CDR3: CSARPVGQETQYF
V: TRBV6-5; J: TRBJ1-5; CDR3: CASSNYKGAGQPQHF
V: TRBV20-1; J: TRBJ2-1; CDR3: CSASPNIAGGHNEQFF
V: TRBV6-6; J: TRBJ1-5; CDR3: CASSYSLVGVGQPQHF
V: TRBV28; J: TRBJ2-7; CDR3: CASSYRGLASCEQYF
V: TRBV14; J: TRBJ1-1; CDR3: CASSQAGAEAFF
V: TRBV29-1; J: TRBJ1-1; CDR3: CTTNPEDTEAFF
V: TRBV6-2/TRBV6-3; J: TRBJ2-7; CDR3: CASSYSKDRGLPYEQYF
V: TRBV18; J: TRBJ1-2; CDR3: CASSPPTGFRTYGYTF
V: TRBV4-3; J: TRBJ1-6; CDR3: CASSQDRLGSFNSPLHF
V: TRBV28; J: TRBJ2-7; CDR3: CASSFAGSACEQYF
V: TRBV7-2; J: TRBJ2-3; CDR3: CASSLRGGETSADTQYF
V: TRBV11-2; J: TRBJ2-7; CDR3: CASSLAGQGLSYEQYF
V: TRBV5-5; J: TRBJ2-7; CDR3: CASSLERTAHEQYF
V: TRBV4-3; J: TRBJ1-2; CDR3: CASSQDVLGGPNYGYTF
V: TRBV5-4; J: TRBJ2-2; CDR3: CASSSRVSGELFF
V: TRBV9; J: TRBJ2-3; CDR3: CASSKGTADTQYF
V: TRBV28; J: TRBJ2-3; CDR3: CASSLTLGTDTQYF
V: TRBV28; J: TRBJ2-7; CDR3: CASRPSGSSIDEQYF
V: TRBV6-6; J: TRBJ2-7; CDR3: CASSYSMSGAPMEQYF
V: TRBV7-9; J: TRBJ2-4; CDR3: CASSLGPGAVDIQYF
V: TRBV11-3; J: TRBJ2-2; CDR3: CASSLSRGMLAGELFF
V: TRBV11-3; J: TRBJ1-1; CDR3: CASSARNTEAFF
V: TRBV4-3; J: TRBJ1-5; CDR3: CASSQGQGLASQPQHF
V: TRBV29-1; J: TRBJ2-2; CDR3: CSVEGTVTNTGELFF
V: TRBV29-1; J: TRBJ1-1; CDR3: CSAISPPEAFF
V: TRBV15; J: TRBJ2-7; CDR3: CATSRGTSESYEQYF
V: TRBV6-6; J: TRBJ2-5; CDR3: CASSLSGSGGKETQYF
V: TRBV29-1; J: TRBJ2-1; CDR3: CSVEDPLAGQPGNEQFF
V: TRBV24-1; J: TRBJ2-2; CDR3: CATEGTGNTGELFF
V: TRBV4-2; J: TRBJ2-7; CDR3: CASSQDGGTYEQYF
V: TRBV7-9; J: TRBJ2-5; CDR3: CASSIIQGSEETQYF
V: TRBV20-1; J: TRBJ2-2; CDR3: CSANSFPGPGGELFF
V: TRBV5-1; J: TRBJ2-1; CDR3: CASTSGNGDEQFF
V: TRBV10-1; J: TRBJ1-1; CDR3: CASSEREGSDEAFF
V: TRBV20-1; J: TRBJ2-7; CDR3: CSATDRGRDEQYF
V: TRBV7-9; J: TRBJ1-2; CDR3: CASSLVFQGDGYTF